This TCR beta chain stems from a study of T cell responses to AZD1222 COVID-19 vaccine. Method: immunoSEQ multiplex PCR; TCRdb's copy keeps in-frame clones and lacks some. The sample holds 140,000 to 150,000 clones, 91% seen once. The source of this sequence is an adult who received the AZD1222 COVID-19 vaccine. Sequencing used peripheral blood, obtained 28 days after the second AZD1222 dose.

The CDR3 DNA is TGTGCCAGCAGTTCTACTAGCGGAGCATACAATGAGCAGTTCTTC. Translating it yields CASSSTSGAYNEQFF. The chain is built from TRBV6-4 and TRBJ2-1; 8 positions match TRBD2. Germline lookup yields CDR1 MRHNA and CDR2 SNTAGT. The CDR3 sequence is 15 residues long. The V segment lost 5 bases and the J segment 4 bases; nucleotides outside the gene matches: 7.